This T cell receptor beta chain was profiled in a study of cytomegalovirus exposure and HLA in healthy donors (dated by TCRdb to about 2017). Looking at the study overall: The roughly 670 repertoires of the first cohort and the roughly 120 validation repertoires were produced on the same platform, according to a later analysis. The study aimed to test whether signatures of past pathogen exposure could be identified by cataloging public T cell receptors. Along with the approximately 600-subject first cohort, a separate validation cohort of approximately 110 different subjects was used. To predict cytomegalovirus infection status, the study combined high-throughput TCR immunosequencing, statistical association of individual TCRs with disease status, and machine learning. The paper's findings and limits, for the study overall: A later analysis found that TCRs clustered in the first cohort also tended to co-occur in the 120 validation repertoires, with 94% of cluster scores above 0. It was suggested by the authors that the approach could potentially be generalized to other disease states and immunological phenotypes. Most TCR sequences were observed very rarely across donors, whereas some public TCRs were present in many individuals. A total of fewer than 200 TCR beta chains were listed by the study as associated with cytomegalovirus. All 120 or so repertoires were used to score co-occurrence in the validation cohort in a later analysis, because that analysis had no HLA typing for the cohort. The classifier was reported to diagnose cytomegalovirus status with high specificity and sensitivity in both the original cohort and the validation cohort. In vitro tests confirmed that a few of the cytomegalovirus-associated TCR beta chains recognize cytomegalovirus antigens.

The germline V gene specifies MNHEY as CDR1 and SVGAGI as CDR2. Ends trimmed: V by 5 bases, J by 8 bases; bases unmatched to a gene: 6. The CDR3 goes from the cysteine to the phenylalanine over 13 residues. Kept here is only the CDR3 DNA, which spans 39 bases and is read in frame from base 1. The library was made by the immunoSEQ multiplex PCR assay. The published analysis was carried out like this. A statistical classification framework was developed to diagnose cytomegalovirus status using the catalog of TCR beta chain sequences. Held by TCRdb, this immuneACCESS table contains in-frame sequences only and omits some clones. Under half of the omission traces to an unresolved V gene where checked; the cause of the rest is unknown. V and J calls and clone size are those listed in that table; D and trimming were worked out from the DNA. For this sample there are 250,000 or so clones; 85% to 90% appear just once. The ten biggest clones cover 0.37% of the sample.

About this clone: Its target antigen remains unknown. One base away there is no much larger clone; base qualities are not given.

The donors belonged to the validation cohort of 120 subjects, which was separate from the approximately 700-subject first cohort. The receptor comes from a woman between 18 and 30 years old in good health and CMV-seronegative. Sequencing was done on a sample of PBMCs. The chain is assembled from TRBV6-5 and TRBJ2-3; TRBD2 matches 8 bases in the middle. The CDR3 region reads CASSLSGGTTQYF. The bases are TGTGCCAGCAGTCTGAGCGGGGGAACTACGCAGTATTTT.